These T cell receptor beta chains were read from a single sample in a study of T cell responses to AZD1222 COVID-19 vaccine. Profiling relied on immunoSEQ multiplex PCR, and the TCRdb table lists in-frame clones only, not all of them. The sample lists more than 85,000 clones, around 93% seen once, with around 6.9% in the top ten. The material sequenced was peripheral blood, taken on day 0 of AZD1222 vaccination. The receptor set was obtained from an adult in good health. Both conserved end residues are part of each CDR3. A D gene is named only where the DNA matches it firmly. Where a row states a size, it is once, few, many or the class of an expanded clone; other rows omit it.

CDR3 protein: CASSVQNYGYTF; CDR3 DNA: TGTGCCAGTAGTGTCCAGAACTATGGCTACACCTTC; J gene: TRBJ1-2; D gene: -; clone size: -; V gene: TRBV19
CDR3 protein: CASSWGAAGELFF; CDR3 DNA: TGTGCCAGCAGCTGGGGTGCGGCCGGGGAGCTGTTTTTT; J gene: TRBJ2-2; D gene: -; clone size: -; V gene: TRBV7-9
CDR3 protein: CATWGSYNSPLHF; CDR3 DNA: TGTGCTACGTGGGGTTCCTATAATTCACCCCTCCACTTT; J gene: TRBJ1-6; D gene: -; clone size: -; V gene: TRBV28
CDR3 protein: CASSYSWQDNEQFF; CDR3 DNA: TGTGCCAGCAGTTACTCGTGGCAGGACAATGAGCAGTTCTTC; J gene: TRBJ2-1; D gene: -; clone size: -; V gene: TRBV6-5
CDR3 protein: CSVDGQAPPDTQYF; CDR3 DNA: TGCAGCGTTGACGGGCAGGCCCCTCCAGATACGCAGTATTTT; J gene: TRBJ2-3; D gene: -; clone size: -; V gene: TRBV29-1
CDR3 protein: CASSYRGSEKLFF; CDR3 DNA: TGTGCCAGCAGCTACAGGGGAAGCGAAAAACTGTTTTTT; J gene: TRBJ1-4; D gene: TRBD1; clone size: -; V gene: TRBV7-9
CDR3 protein: CASSLEGIGGYTF; CDR3 DNA: TGCGCCAGCAGCCTAGAAGGGATCGGTGGCTACACCTTC; J gene: TRBJ1-2; D gene: -; clone size: once; V gene: TRBV4-3
CDR3 protein: CASSLVPNTEAFF; CDR3 DNA: TGTGCCAGCAGCTTAGTACCGAACACTGAAGCTTTCTTT; J gene: TRBJ1-1; D gene: -; clone size: -; V gene: TRBV7-2
CDR3 protein: CASSSTGTGPDTQYF; CDR3 DNA: TGTGCCAGCAGTTCGACAGGAACAGGCCCAGATACGCAGTATTTT; J gene: TRBJ2-3; D gene: -; clone size: -; V gene: TRBV28
CDR3 protein: CASSPRQGLGEKLFF; CDR3 DNA: TGTGCCAGCAGCCCCCGACAGGGTCTGGGGGAAAAACTGTTTTTT; J gene: TRBJ1-4; D gene: TRBD1; clone size: -; V gene: TRBV7-9
CDR3 protein: CASRGIYGYTF; CDR3 DNA: TGTGCCAGCAGGGGGATCTATGGCTACACCTTC; J gene: TRBJ1-2; D gene: -; clone size: -; V gene: TRBV6-1
CDR3 protein: CASSSSRGSPLHF; CDR3 DNA: TGTGCCAGCAGCTCGAGCCGTGGATCACCCCTCCACTTT; J gene: TRBJ1-6; D gene: -; clone size: -; V gene: TRBV9
CDR3 protein: CASTGTRVSNEQFF; CDR3 DNA: TGTGCCAGTACCGGGACTAGAGTCTCCAATGAGCAGTTCTTC; J gene: TRBJ2-1; D gene: TRBD2; clone size: -; V gene: TRBV19
CDR3 protein: CASSQEQVAGNTIYF; CDR3 DNA: TGTGCCAGCAGCCAAGAACAGGTAGCAGGAAACACCATATATTTT; J gene: TRBJ1-3; D gene: -; clone size: -; V gene: TRBV4-2
CDR3 protein: CASSGRDSNNEQFF; CDR3 DNA: TGTGCCAGCAGCGGCCGGGACAGTAACAATGAGCAGTTCTTC; J gene: TRBJ2-1; D gene: TRBD1; clone size: -; V gene: TRBV9
CDR3 protein: CASKGHGTAEAFF; CDR3 DNA: TGTGCCAGCAAGGGACACGGGACGGCTGAAGCTTTCTTT; J gene: TRBJ1-1; D gene: -; clone size: -; V gene: TRBV7-8
CDR3 protein: CASSFAGEGGYTF; CDR3 DNA: TGCGCCAGCAGCTTCGCGGGGGAGGGAGGCTACACCTTC; J gene: TRBJ1-2; D gene: -; clone size: -; V gene: TRBV5-1
CDR3 protein: CASSAGYEQYF; CDR3 DNA: TGTGCCAGCAGCGCGGGTTACGAGCAGTACTTC; J gene: TRBJ2-7; D gene: -; clone size: once; V gene: TRBV6-5
CDR3 protein: CASSKVGAHGVETQYF; CDR3 DNA: TGTGCCAGCAGCAAAGTTGGGGCCCACGGCGTTGAGACCCAGTACTTC; J gene: TRBJ2-5; D gene: -; clone size: -; V gene: TRBV11-3
CDR3 protein: CASSPASGRALEQFF; CDR3 DNA: TGCGCCAGCAGCCCCGCTAGCGGGAGGGCCTTGGAGCAGTTCTTC; J gene: TRBJ2-1; D gene: TRBD2; clone size: -; V gene: TRBV5-1
CDR3 protein: CASSPDRMNTGELFF; CDR3 DNA: TGCGCCAGCAGCCCGGACAGGATGAACACCGGGGAGCTGTTTTTT; J gene: TRBJ2-2; D gene: TRBD1; clone size: -; V gene: TRBV4-3
CDR3 protein: CASARTGGIRDNQPQHF; CDR3 DNA: TGTGCCAGCGCTCGGACAGGGGGCATTAGAGACAATCAGCCCCAGCATTTT; J gene: TRBJ1-5; D gene: TRBD1; clone size: -; V gene: TRBV19
CDR3 protein: CASSQMGGTEAFF; CDR3 DNA: TGTGCCAGCAGCCAAATGGGGGGCACTGAAGCTTTCTTT; J gene: TRBJ1-1; D gene: -; clone size: -; V gene: TRBV7-3
CDR3 protein: CASSLIGTEETQYF; CDR3 DNA: TGTGCCAGCAGCCTAATAGGGACGGAGGAGACCCAGTACTTC; J gene: TRBJ2-5; D gene: -; clone size: -; V gene: TRBV5-5
CDR3 protein: CASSPYPGGGYTF; CDR3 DNA: TGTGCCAGCAGCCCGTACCCAGGGGGAGGCTACACCTTC; J gene: TRBJ1-2; D gene: TRBD1; clone size: few; V gene: TRBV7-2
CDR3 protein: CASSSGLPNQPQHF; CDR3 DNA: TGTGCCAGCAGCTCGGGACTCCCTAATCAGCCCCAGCATTTT; J gene: TRBJ1-5; D gene: -; clone size: -; V gene: TRBV7-2
CDR3 protein: CASSQSRVHYEQYF; CDR3 DNA: TGCGCCAGCAGTCAATCGAGGGTACACTACGAGCAGTACTTC; J gene: TRBJ2-7; D gene: -; clone size: -; V gene: TRBV23-1
CDR3 protein: CASSLTTTNEKLFF; CDR3 DNA: TGCGCCAGCAGCTTGACAACAACTAATGAAAAACTGTTTTTT; J gene: TRBJ1-4; D gene: -; clone size: -; V gene: TRBV5-1
CDR3 protein: CASRLPGQGNYGYTF; CDR3 DNA: TGTGCCAGCAGGTTACCGGGACAGGGGAACTATGGCTACACCTTC; J gene: TRBJ1-2; D gene: TRBD1; clone size: -; V gene: TRBV11-2
CDR3 protein: CASSQAVTLYGYTF; CDR3 DNA: TGTGCCAGCAGCCAAGCGGTTACCCTCTATGGCTACACCTTC; J gene: TRBJ1-2; D gene: -; clone size: -; V gene: TRBV14
CDR3 protein: CASSLNVRVDGTEAFF; CDR3 DNA: TGCGCCAGCAGCTTGAATGTACGAGTGGACGGCACTGAAGCTTTCTTT; J gene: TRBJ1-1; D gene: -; clone size: -; V gene: TRBV5-1
CDR3 protein: CASSWGLAGSTDTQYF; CDR3 DNA: TGTGCCAGCAGCTGGGGACTAGCGGGATCCACAGATACGCAGTATTTT; J gene: TRBJ2-3; D gene: TRBD2; clone size: -; V gene: TRBV5-4
CDR3 protein: CATTPYRDRGGKLFF; CDR3 DNA: TGTGCCACCACACCATACCGGGACAGGGGAGGAAAACTGTTTTTT; J gene: TRBJ1-4; D gene: TRBD1; clone size: -; V gene: TRBV15
CDR3 protein: CSAAGEGNQPQHF; CDR3 DNA: TGCAGCGCCGCAGGGGAGGGTAATCAGCCCCAGCATTTT; J gene: TRBJ1-5; D gene: -; clone size: -; V gene: TRBV29-1
CDR3 protein: CASSLRVLRNEQFF; CDR3 DNA: TGTGCCAGCAGCTTGCGGGTTTTGAGGAATGAGCAGTTCTTC; J gene: TRBJ2-1; D gene: -; clone size: -; V gene: TRBV7-9
CDR3 protein: CASSAEGGDTEAFF; CDR3 DNA: TGTGCCAGCAGTGCCGAGGGGGGGGACACTGAAGCTTTCTTT; J gene: TRBJ1-1; D gene: -; clone size: -; V gene: TRBV2
CDR3 protein: CASTPGLKFTDTQYF; CDR3 DNA: TGTGCCAGCACCCCCGGGCTGAAGTTCACAGATACGCAGTATTTT; J gene: TRBJ2-3; D gene: -; clone size: -; V gene: TRBV7-2
CDR3 protein: CASSHIKLAGGETQYF; CDR3 DNA: TGCGCCAGCAGCCACATTAAACTAGCGGGGGGAGAGACCCAGTACTTC; J gene: TRBJ2-5; D gene: TRBD2; clone size: -; V gene: TRBV4-1
CDR3 protein: CASSVGETDSPLHF; CDR3 DNA: TGTGCCAGCAGTGTAGGGGAGACGGATTCACCCCTCCACTTT; J gene: TRBJ1-6; D gene: -; clone size: -; V gene: TRBV5-8